This T cell receptor beta chain was captured by sequencing in a study of blood T cell repertoires in COVID-19. About the research overall: Samples representing acute and convalescent COVID-19 were sourced from the United States, Italy and Spain. PBMCs, B-cell-depleted T cells, or T cells provided the cDNA or gDNA that made up the material.

Source study methods: Reference gene primer amplification in the assay estimated nucleated cell counts. Here immunoSEQ multiplex PCR was the method, and the copy in TCRdb shows in-frame clones only, minus some. V and J calls and clone size follow that table, whereas D and trimming were derived from the DNA. The sample contains roughly 150,000 clones, about 83% of which appear only once. This clone has a single count. Germline loops: CDR1 KGHSH, CDR2 LQKENI. Trimming cost V 1 base and J 5 bases, with 13 bases left between them. The CDR3 contains 15 residues. This rearrangement joins TRBV18 to TRBJ2-3, with D possibly matching TRBD2 (7 bases). The TCR originated in a woman of 80 years or more with acute or convalescent COVID-19. Material: peripheral blood. The CDR3 DNA reads TGTGCCAGCTCACCACGGGCAGGGGAGGGAGATACGCAGTATTTT. It yields the protein CASSPRAGEGDTQYF.